The rows below give T cell receptor beta chains drawn from one sample of a study of CD8 T cells in Susac syndrome. TCRdb reprocessed the immunoSEQ multiplex PCR reads with MiXCR, giving one entry per CDR3 protein. The sample holds about 110,000 distinct CDR3 sequences; approximately 95% are singletons and the top ten take 0.4% to 0.5%. What was sequenced was CD8+ T cells from PBMCs. The receptor set was obtained from a human donor with Susac syndrome. The CDR3 runs from the conserved cysteine through the conserved F or W. Fields, in order: D gene, J gene, V gene, clone size, CDR3 DNA, CDR3 protein. D genes are given only for firm matches. Rows may omit the clone size; those that give it use once, few, many or a size class.

D: NA
J: TRBJ2-5
V: TRBV11-2
size: NA
DNA: TGTGCCAGCAGCTTAGGGTGGGTAGCGGAGACCCAGTACTTC
CDR3: CASSLGWVAETQYF

D: NA
J: TRBJ2-7
V: TRBV11-1
size: NA
DNA: TGTGCCACCACTACCGCGGGGGAGCAGTACTTC
CDR3: CATTTAGEQYF

D: NA
J: TRBJ2-7
V: TRBV7-7
size: NA
DNA: TGTGCCAGCAGCCTCTCCGTCCTCTCCTACGAGCAGTACTTC
CDR3: CASSLSVLSYEQYF

D: NA
J: TRBJ1-2
V: TRBV6-5
size: NA
DNA: TGTGCCAGCCGCGGTCTTTCTAACTATGGCTACACCTTC
CDR3: CASRGLSNYGYTF

D: NA
J: TRBJ2-2
V: TRBV4-3
size: NA
DNA: TGCGCCAGCAAACCAGGGTCCGGGGAGCTGTTTTTT
CDR3: CASKPGSGELFF

D: NA
J: TRBJ1-2
V: TRBV7-6
size: once
DNA: TGTGCCAGCAGCTTAGAAGCGGGGACGGATTTCCTCTATGGCTACACCTTC
CDR3: CASSLEAGTDFLYGYTF

D: NA
J: TRBJ2-5
V: TRBV19
size: NA
DNA: TGTGCCAGTAGTATTGTCCTACAAGAGACCCAGTACTTC
CDR3: CASSIVLQETQYF

D: NA
J: TRBJ1-4
V: TRBV7-9
size: once
DNA: TGTGCCAGCAGCTCCGACCTGGGCAATGAAAAACTGTTTTTT
CDR3: CASSSDLGNEKLFF

D: TRBD1
J: TRBJ1-2
V: TRBV7-2
size: NA
DNA: TGTGCCAGCAGCTTTCTGGGACAGAAGTATGGCTACACCTTC
CDR3: CASSFLGQKYGYTF

D: NA
J: TRBJ1-1
V: TRBV15
size: NA
DNA: TGTGCCACCAGCAGAGCGGGAGATTTGGACACTGAAGCTTTCTTT
CDR3: CATSRAGDLDTEAFF

D: TRBD1
J: TRBJ1-6
V: TRBV2
size: NA
DNA: TGTGCCAGCAGTCTGGGGGTGGGACAGAATTCACCCCTCCACTTT
CDR3: CASSLGVGQNSPLHF

D: NA
J: TRBJ2-4
V: TRBV2
size: NA
DNA: TGTGCCAGCAGTGGGAAACTTCAGTACTTC
CDR3: CASSGKLQYF

D: TRBD2
J: TRBJ2-3
V: TRBV25-1
size: NA
DNA: TGTGCCAGCAGTGAACCGCCCGGGGTAGCGGGGACTGATACGCAGTATTTT
CDR3: CASSEPPGVAGTDTQYF

D: NA
J: TRBJ2-7
V: TRBV18
size: NA
DNA: TGTGCCAGCTCACCACCGGGGACGGGGGGCTTCCCGTCCTACGAGCAGTACTTC
CDR3: CASSPPGTGGFPSYEQYF

D: NA
J: TRBJ2-7
V: TRBV29-1
size: once
DNA: TGCAGCGTTGAATTAGGAGGTAGGGAGCAGTACTTC
CDR3: CSVELGGREQYF

D: NA
J: TRBJ2-1
V: TRBV7-3
size: NA
DNA: TGTGCCAGCAGCCCCCTAGGGGGGGAGGTTTACAATGAGCAGTTCTTC
CDR3: CASSPLGGEVYNEQFF

D: TRBD1
J: TRBJ1-2
V: TRBV19
size: once
DNA: TGTGCCAGTAGTCCAGGGACAGCCTATGGCTACACCTTC
CDR3: CASSPGTAYGYTF

D: NA
J: TRBJ2-1
V: TRBV9
size: NA
DNA: TGTGCCAGCAGCGTATCTGGGCGGTCTGGAGAGCAGTTCTTC
CDR3: CASSVSGRSGEQFF

D: NA
J: TRBJ1-1
V: TRBV7-9
size: NA
DNA: TGTGCCAGCAGCCGTCGCGCGACTGAAGCTTTCTTT
CDR3: CASSRRATEAFF

D: NA
J: TRBJ2-1
V: TRBV11-2
size: NA
DNA: TGTGCCAGCAGAGCCCCAGGGTTTGAGCAGTTCTTC
CDR3: CASRAPGFEQFF

D: NA
J: TRBJ1-2
V: TRBV7-8
size: once
DNA: TGTGCCAGCAGCTCGGGACTAGTCGATGGCTACACCTTC
CDR3: CASSSGLVDGYTF

D: NA
J: TRBJ2-5
V: TRBV12-3/TRBV12-4
size: NA
DNA: TGTGCCAGCAGGGACAGCCGAGGGACCCAGTACTTC
CDR3: CASRDSRGTQYF

D: NA
J: TRBJ2-7
V: TRBV5-4
size: NA
DNA: TGTGCCAGCAGCTTGCGGCAGGGGTCTTACGAGCAGTACTTC
CDR3: CASSLRQGSYEQYF

D: NA
J: TRBJ2-1
V: TRBV7-8
size: NA
DNA: TGTGCCAGCAGCTCGCTAGAGGGCCGCAATGAGCAGTTCTTC
CDR3: CASSSLEGRNEQFF

D: TRBD1
J: TRBJ2-7
V: TRBV5-4
size: once
DNA: TGTGCCAGCAGCTCGCCGTCGGGACAGGTATACGAGCAGTACTTC
CDR3: CASSSPSGQVYEQYF

D: TRBD1
J: TRBJ2-1
V: TRBV11-2
size: NA
DNA: TGTGCCAGCAGTTCAACAGGGGGAGATGAGCAGTTCTTC
CDR3: CASSSTGGDEQFF

D: TRBD2
J: TRBJ2-5
V: TRBV5-1
size: NA
DNA: TGCGCCAGCAGCCGCTCCGGGCTAGCGGGAGAAAAACCTCAAGAGACCCAGTACTTC
CDR3: CASSRSGLAGEKPQETQYF

D: NA
J: TRBJ2-1
V: TRBV28
size: NA
DNA: TGTGCCAGCAATTTACAGCGAGTCAACAATGAGCAGTTCTTC
CDR3: CASNLQRVNNEQFF

D: NA
J: TRBJ1-2
V: TRBV7-9
size: NA
DNA: TGTGCCAGCAGCCCGGGACCGAACTATGGCTACACCTTC
CDR3: CASSPGPNYGYTF

D: NA
J: TRBJ2-1
V: TRBV12-3/TRBV12-4
size: NA
DNA: TGTGCCAGCAGTTTAACCTTGGGGGGACCCTACAATGAGCAGTTCTTC
CDR3: CASSLTLGGPYNEQFF

D: TRBD1
J: TRBJ1-4
V: TRBV9
size: NA
DNA: TGTGCCAGCAGCGCGACAGGGGGAACTAATGAAAAACTGTTTTTT
CDR3: CASSATGGTNEKLFF

D: TRBD1
J: TRBJ2-2
V: TRBV20-1
size: NA
DNA: TGCAGTGCTGCAAGGGACAGGGGATTGACCGGGGAGCTGTTTTTT
CDR3: CSAARDRGLTGELFF

D: NA
J: TRBJ2-1
V: TRBV27
size: NA
DNA: TGTGCCAGCCGGAACAGGGACTCCTACAATGAGCAGTTCTTC
CDR3: CASRNRDSYNEQFF

D: TRBD2
J: TRBJ2-1
V: TRBV15
size: NA
DNA: TGTGCCACCAGCCCGACTAGCGGGGGGGCGTACAATGAGCAGTTCTTC
CDR3: CATSPTSGGAYNEQFF

D: NA
J: TRBJ1-2
V: TRBV6-5
size: once
DNA: TGTGCCAGCATGGACCGGACGGGTGGCTACACCTTC
CDR3: CASMDRTGGYTF

D: TRBD2
J: TRBJ2-3
V: TRBV4-2
size: NA
DNA: TGTGCCAGCAGACCTCTAAGCGGGGGCCACACAGATACGCAGTATTTT
CDR3: CASRPLSGGHTDTQYF

D: NA
J: TRBJ2-5
V: TRBV4-3
size: NA
DNA: TGCGCCAGCAGCCAAGAGGGGGAAGAGACCCAGTACTTC
CDR3: CASSQEGEETQYF

D: NA
J: TRBJ2-5
V: TRBV7-9
size: NA
DNA: TGTGCCAGCAGCCCAGCGACGGAGACCCAGTACTTC
CDR3: CASSPATETQYF

D: NA
J: TRBJ1-4
V: TRBV2
size: NA
DNA: TGTGCCAGCAGTGAAGCTGGGTACGGGTCCGCTAGAGGAAAACTGTTTTTT
CDR3: CASSEAGYGSARGKLFF

D: NA
J: TRBJ2-1
V: TRBV12-3/TRBV12-4
size: NA
DNA: TGTGCCAGCAACTCGGACAGTTACAATGAGCAGTTCTTC
CDR3: CASNSDSYNEQFF

D: NA
J: TRBJ1-1
V: TRBV7-9
size: NA
DNA: TGTGCCAGCAGTTCGAGTGGAGCAGAAACTTTCTTT
CDR3: CASSSSGAETFF

D: TRBD2
J: TRBJ2-7
V: TRBV9
size: NA
DNA: TGTGCCAGCAGCGCCCAACCCGGGACTACCCTCTCCTACGAGCAGTACTTC
CDR3: CASSAQPGTTLSYEQYF